Below, 27 T cell receptor beta chains from the same sample are listed, as sequenced in a study of CD8 T cells in ankylosing spondylitis. TCRdb re-analysed the 5' RACE reads in MiXCR, keeping a single row per CDR3 protein. The sample has around 300,000 distinct CDR3 sequences, about 9.9% seen once. The sequenced sample consisted of blood, either unsorted or a sorted T cell fraction (not recorded which). These receptors were obtained from a female donor with ankylosing spondylitis or in good health (not recorded which).

The chain combines TRBV7-2 with TRBJ2-7; D may be TRBD1 (6 bases). Germline V CDR1 and CDR2: SGHTA, FQGNSA. This CDR3 is 14 amino acids long. V was trimmed by 5 bases and J by 6 bases, leaving 17 bases between them. CDR3 DNA: TGTGCCAGCAGCCCCTACCTGGGGGCCGGCGAGCAGTACTTC. It yields the protein CASSPYLGAGEQYF.

This clonotype was seen ten or more times. The chain joins TRBV5-1 to TRBJ2-3; D may be TRBD2 (6 bases). Germline V gene sequence: CDR1 SGHRS, CDR2 YFSETQ. The CDR3 sequence is 16 residues long. The ends were cut back, 0 bases at V and 2 bases at J, with 13 bases in the middle. CDR3 protein: CASSLAVGGPTDTQYF. The CDR3 region has the DNA TGCGCCAGCAGCTTGGCCGTGGGAGGACCCACAGATACGCAGTATTTT.

This clonotype was detected ten times or more. The V and J genes are TRBV3-1 and TRBJ2-1; D not certain. V was clipped by 5 bases and J by 6 bases, with 8 bases between them. Germline V CDR1 and CDR2: LGHDT, YNNKEL (reference sequence). The CDR3 is 12 amino acids. CDR3 protein: CASSINANEQFF. The CDR3 DNA reads TGTGCCAGCAGCATAAACGCCAATGAGCAGTTCTTC.

Many counts were recorded for this clonotype. The V call is TRBV5-1, the J call TRBJ1-1, with TRBD1 matching 9 bases. Losses at the gene ends were 4 bases for V and 4 bases for J; bases not matched to a gene: 5. Per germline, CDR1 SGHRS and CDR2 YFSETQ. CDR3 length: 14 residues. The CDR3, as DNA: TGCGCCAGCAGCCTACTGACAGGGGGCACTGAAGCTTTCTTT. It yields the protein CASSLLTGGTEAFF.

The sample holds a few counts of this clonotype. The chain has TRBV20-1 and TRBJ2-1, with 14 bases lining up with TRBD2. The CDR3 consists of 20 residues. The V gene's germline CDR1 is DFQATT and CDR2 SNEGSKA (reference sequence). The junction had 15 bases not matched to a gene; V was cut back by 5 bases and J by 0 bases. CDR3 nucleotide sequence: TGCAGTGCTCCGGACGGGACTAGCGGGGGAATGGGCTTCTCCTACAATGAGCAGTTCTTC. Translating it yields CSAPDGTSGGMGFSYNEQFF.

The sample holds many counts of this clonotype. This rearrangement joins TRBV5-1 to TRBJ2-5; 7 nucleotides align to TRBD1. Unmatched junction bases numbered 4, after V lost 1 base and J lost 1 base. The CDR3 contains 15 residues. Germline CDR1 reads SGHRS; CDR2 reads YFSETQ. CDR3 amino acids: CASSLYRGAQETQYF. CDR3 bases: TGCGCCAGCAGCTTGTACAGGGGCGCCCAAGAGACCCAGTACTTC.

This chain connects TRBV7-2 to TRBJ2-5; 7 bases align to TRBD1. The CDR3 consists of 15 residues. Trimming removed 1 base from V and 5 bases from J; junction bases left unmatched: 7. Germline assignment: CDR1 SGHTA and CDR2 FQGNSA. The CDR3 DNA is TGTGCCAGCAGCTTAGGCAACAGGGGTGGGGAGACCCAGTACTTC. It specifies CASSLGNRGGETQYF.

This clonotype was observed at least ten times. V usage is TRBV11-2 and J usage is TRBJ2-1; D is unclear. Germline CDR1 is SGHAT and CDR2 is FQNNGV. V lost 3 bases, J lost 10 bases, and 13 bases lay in between. The CDR3 is 13 amino acids. The CDR3 DNA reads as TGTGCCAGCAGCTTGGTAGAACGTTTAGAGCAGTTCTTC. Translated, it gives CASSLVERLEQFF.

Only a few counts were recorded for this clonotype. The chain recombines TRBV20-1 with TRBJ2-3; no clear D gene. Between the trimmed V and J ends, which lost 6 bases and 8 bases, there was a span of 21 bases. CDR3 length equals 14 residues. Germline-derived CDR1 and CDR2 are DFQATT and SNEGSKA (reference sequence). CDR3: CSAPRSPPLGTQYF. DNA for the CDR3: TGCAGTGCCCCCCGGTCTCCCCCCTTGGGTACGCAGTATTTT.

This chain links TRBV7-9 with TRBJ2-2; 8 nucleotides agree with TRBD1. The CDR3 loop spans 14 amino acids. Germline CDR1 is SEHNR and CDR2 is FQNEAQ (reference sequence). V lost 5 bases to trimming and J lost 4 bases; unmatched junction nucleotides: 3. The CDR3 DNA reads as TGTGCCAGCAGCGGGACAGGCTTCACCGGGGAGCTGTTTTTT. Protein sequence: CASSGTGFTGELFF.

This clonotype has a count of ten or more. The chain is built from TRBV12-3 or TRBV12-4 and TRBJ1-2; tentatively, D is TRBD1 (5 bases). The CDR3 consists of 14 residues. Trimming took off 2 bases at V and 7 bases at J, with 14 bases between the two ends. CDR3 coding DNA: TGTGCCAGCAGTTTACTTTCTGGGGCGGCTGGCTACACCTTC. This translates into CASSLLSGAAGYTF.

This clonotype came up many times. V usage is TRBV27 and J usage is TRBJ1-2; the D gene is possibly TRBD1 (5 bases). Germline-derived CDR1 and CDR2 are MNHEY and SMNVEV (reference sequence). The length of the CDR3 is 15 residues. Trimming took 3 bases from V and 1 from J, leaving 12 bases between them. CDR3 coding DNA: TGTGCCAGCAGTTTGAGGCAGGGTAGTAACTATGGCTACACCTTC. It codes for CASSLRQGSNYGYTF.

The chain has TRBV5-5 and TRBJ2-1, with TRBD2 matching over 8 bases. Germline CDR1 is SGHKS and CDR2 is YYEKEE (reference sequence). V gave up 3 bases and J gave up 9 bases; unmatched junction bases: 17. This CDR3 spans 17 amino acids. CDR3 DNA sequence: TGTGCCAGCAGCTCGCCGGCGGGGGGATCGGTTAAGCTTGAGCAGTTCTTC. Translation gives CASSSPAGGSVKLEQFF. The variable domain in full, completed from reference TRBV5-5 and TRBJ2-1, reads DAGVTQSPTHLIKTRGQQVTLRCSPISGHKSVSWYQQVLGQGPQFIFQYYEKEERGRGNFPDRFSARQFPNYSSELNVNALLLGDSALYLCASSSPAGGSVKLEQFFGPGTRLTVL.

At least ten counts were recorded for this clonotype. The chain employs TRBV29-1 and TRBJ2-5, with TRBD1 as a possible D gene (6 bases). Per the germline V gene, CDR1 is SQVTM and CDR2 is ANQGSEA. V was shortened by 7 bases and J by 2 bases, with 14 bases between the two germline ends. This CDR3 is 13 amino acids long. The CDR3 nucleotides are TGCAGCGCGAGCAGGGGTCGGCAAGAGACCCAGTACTTC. Translating gives CSASRGRQETQYF.

This clonotype has just a few counts. The gene calls are TRBV20-1 and TRBJ1-1; TRBD1 agrees at 9 bases. The junction had 18 bases not matched to a gene; V was cut back by 6 bases and J by 10 bases. CDR1 and CDR2 from the germline V gene are DFQATT and SNEGSKA (reference sequence). CDR3 length equals 15 residues. For the CDR3, the DNA is TGCAGTGCCGACACTCCAACAGGGGGCGATGTCCGAGCTTTCTTT. Translated: CSADTPTGGDVRAFF.

This clonotype appeared many times. V gene TRBV5-1 combines with J gene TRBJ2-7; TRBD2 matches 11 bases. J gave up 3 bases and V 2 bases, and 4 bases lay outside the gene matches. The CDR3 has 15 residues. Germline V gene sequence: CDR1 SGHRS, CDR2 YFSETQ. The CDR3 nucleotides read TGCGCCAGCAGCTTAACCGGGACTAGCGGCTACGAGCAGTACTTC. Translated: CASSLTGTSGYEQYF.

This clonotype came up many times. V gene TRBV12-3 or TRBV12-4 combines with J gene TRBJ1-1; a possible D gene is TRBD1 (5 bases). With 2 bases removed from V and 0 bases from J, the gap between germline ends came to 10 bases. The CDR3 loop spans 15 amino acids. The CDR3 protein is CASSLRGVMNTEAFF. DNA of the CDR3: TGTGCCAGCAGTTTACGGGGCGTCATGAACACTGAAGCTTTCTTT.

In this sample, this clonotype turned up many times. The DNA for the CDR3 is TGTGCCAGCAGTTCACAGGGGGCTTACTATGGCTACACCTTC. This translates into CASSSQGAYYGYTF. This rearrangement joins TRBV28 to TRBJ1-2; 9 bases match TRBD1. CDR1 MDHEN and CDR2 SYDVKM come from the germline V gene. This CDR3 comprises 14 residues. J lost 3 bases, V lost 4 bases, and 3 bases had no gene match.

This clonotype came up many times. Because the CDR3's place on the DNA is in doubt, the DNA is left out and the CDR3 is given as listed by TCRdb. The V call is TRBV12-3 or TRBV12-4, the J call TRBJ1-5; TRBD1, the D gene given by the table, was not confirmed from the DNA. The CDR3 spans 14 residues, counting both ends. The CDR3 here is CASSHGQSNLCQHF.

This clonotype was detected ten times or more. The chain recombines TRBV11-2 with TRBJ2-1, with 12 bases fitting TRBD1. Per germline, CDR1 SGHAT and CDR2 FQNNGV. This CDR3 is 19 amino acids long. V shed 5 bases and J 2 bases; nucleotides not matched to a gene: 13. CDR3 amino acids: CASSQVPGQGAYAYNEQFF. CDR3 DNA sequence: TGTGCCAGCAGCCAAGTCCCGGGACAGGGGGCATACGCCTACAATGAGCAGTTCTTC. The full variable domain, rest sourced from reference TRBV11-2 and TRBJ2-1, is EAGVAQSPRYKIIEKRQSVAFWCNPISGHATLYWYQQILGQGPKLLIQFQNNGVVDDSQLPKDRFSAERLKGVDSTLKIQPAKLEDSAVYLCASSQVPGQGAYAYNEQFFGPGTRLTVL.

This clonotype was observed many times. This sequence joins TRBV27 and TRBJ1-1, with D unresolved. The length of the CDR3 is 13 residues. Germline V gene data show CDR1 as MNHEY and CDR2 as SMNVEV (reference sequence). V was cut by 5 bases and J by 7 bases, with 14 bases left in between. CDR3 loop: CASSRRVVGEAFF. Here the CDR3 DNA reads TGTGCCAGCAGTCGACGGGTTGTCGGTGAAGCTTTCTTT.

Note on this clonotype: A much larger clonotype is one base distant, so this may be a read error. The chain recombines TRBV20-1 with TRBJ1-5, with TRBD1 matching over 9 bases. Germline CDR1 is DFQATT and CDR2 is SNEGSKA (reference sequence). This CDR3 has 16 residues. CDR3: CCARPGQGRFNQPQHF. The DNA for the CDR3 is TGCTGTGCTCGACCCGGACAGGGGCGATTCAATCAGCCCCAGCATTTT.

This clonotype showed up many times. The CDR3 loop reads CASGETRNSYNEQFF. Written as DNA, the CDR3 is TGCGCCAGCGGGGAAACGAGAAACTCCTACAATGAGCAGTTCTTC. V usage is TRBV5-1 and J usage is TRBJ2-1; D is unresolved. The germline V and J ends were trimmed by 7 bases and 0 bases, with 14 bases remaining between them. The CDR3 covers 15 residues. Germline V gene sequence: CDR1 SGHRS, CDR2 YFSETQ.

The gene calls are TRBV5-1 and TRBJ2-7; TRBD2 agrees at 12 bases. The length of the CDR3 is 15 residues. Germline V gene sequence: CDR1 SGHRS, CDR2 YFSETQ. Losses at the gene ends were 3 bases for V and 2 bases for J; bases not matched to a gene: 3. The CDR3 is CASSYGTSGPYEQYF. Here the CDR3 DNA reads TGCGCCAGCAGCTATGGGACTAGCGGGCCCTACGAGCAGTACTTC.

This clonotype was seen a few times. J is TRBJ1-6 and V is TRBV13; a weak D match, TRBD1 (5 bases). Looked up from germline, CDR1 is PRHDT and CDR2 is FYEKMQ (reference sequence). Between the trimmed V and J ends, which lost 6 bases and 0 bases, there was a span of 15 bases. This CDR3 region has 17 residues. This CDR3 is CASRWRGQSSYNSPLHF. The CDR3 nucleotides are TGTGCCAGCAGATGGCGGGGCCAAAGCTCCTATAATTCACCCCTCCACTTT.

The chain is built from TRBV5-5 and TRBJ1-6, with TRBD1 identical over 7 bases. Germline CDR1 SGHKS, CDR2 YYEKEE (reference sequence). V trimming: 0 bases; J trimming: 10 bases; junction bases outside the gene matches: 16. The CDR3 consists of 18 residues. The CDR3 reads CASSLEESTGRVWSPLHF. The CDR3 region has the DNA TGTGCCAGCAGCTTGGAAGAATCGACAGGGCGGGTTTGGTCACCCCTCCACTTT.

This clonotype was detected many times. This rearrangement joins TRBV9 to TRBJ2-7, with D possibly being TRBD2 (6 bases). The CDR3 length is 15 residues. The ends were cut back, 1 base at V and 2 bases at J, with 13 bases in the middle. In germline, CDR1 is SGDLS, CDR2 YYNGEE. CDR3 in amino acids: CASSVSARGTYEQYF. The CDR3 DNA reads as TGTGCCAGCAGCGTAAGTGCGCGGGGAACCTACGAGCAGTACTTC.